This T cell receptor beta chain was recovered during a study of neurological immune-mediated disorders. As for the cDNA, it was generated by 5'RACE with 10-nucleotide random UMIs. TCRdb re-called the 5' RACE reads through MiXCR, storing one row per CDR3 protein. The data hold roughly 28,000 distinct CDR3 sequences, with 12% observed a single time. This clonotype was counted many times. The antigen is not known. From germline, CDR1 is SGHVS and CDR2 FNYEAQ. The CDR3 runs to 17 residues. V was clipped by 4 bases and J by 0 bases; unmatched bases: 8. Whole-study results and caveats: HTLV-1-associated myelopathy led in TCR clonal expansion, while multiple sclerosis ranked lowest, below healthy controls.

Maryland, USA blood bank volunteers served as healthy controls. This TCR was recovered from a man between 60 and 75 years old in good health. Input material: PBMCs. The rearrangement links TRBV7-6 to TRBJ2-5; TRBD2 matches at 10 bases. The CDR3 is CASSSGLAANYQETQYF. Written as DNA, the CDR3 is TGTGCCAGCAGCTCAGGACTAGCGGCAAACTACCAAGAGACCCAGTACTTC.